This is a list of T cell receptor beta chains from one sample in a study of cytomegalovirus exposure and HLA in healthy donors. Sequencing was performed with immunoSEQ multiplex PCR; in TCRdb, only in-frame clones are kept and a portion is missing. The repertoire holds roughly 66,000 clones, over 60% seen once, with 3% to 3.5% in the top ten. Sequencing was done on a sample of PBMCs. These receptors all stem from a woman between 45 and 65 years old in good health and CMV-seronegative. CDR3s include the opening cysteine and the closing phenylalanine or tryptophan. The order of the fields is J gene, V gene, CDR3 protein.

>TRBJ2-7|TRBV28
CASSLTGVGVF
>TRBJ2-1|TRBV4-2
CASSKAGGLGNEQFF
>TRBJ1-4|TRBV2
CASSAQIATNEKLFF
>TRBJ1-2|TRBV2
CASSLTNIPDGYTF
>TRBJ2-5|TRBV5-1
CASSPPLAGVQETQYF
>TRBJ2-3|TRBV7-2
CASSLGQGGDTQYF
>TRBJ1-1|TRBV7-9
CASSRPQVVTEAFF
>TRBJ2-1|TRBV29-1
CSVEDPRGQVRNEQFF
>TRBJ2-2|TRBV5-3
CARSISGENTGELFF
>TRBJ1-1|TRBV30
CAWSRVGGKAFF
>TRBJ1-2|TRBV15
CATSRAAGNYGYTF
>TRBJ1-2|TRBV6-5
CASSYIRTGGNYGYTF
>TRBJ2-3|TRBV7-9
CASSLRQVSTKDTQYF
>TRBJ1-1|TRBV5-4
CASSPYDSYTEAFF
>TRBJ1-1|TRBV25-1
CASSQYTEAFF
>TRBJ2-7|TRBV28
CASSLMGQSYEQSF
>TRBJ1-5|TRBV2
CASRSWFSNQPQHF
>TRBJ2-5|TRBV4-1
CASSQGREGRETQYF
>TRBJ2-7|TRBV28
CASSLPLGGYEQYF
>TRBJ1-2|TRBV6-5
CASSYTGAFLHGYTF
>TRBJ2-3|TRBV4-3
CASSLHGGLADTTDTQYF
>TRBJ1-5|TRBV2
CASSDDILYQPQHF
>TRBJ1-1|TRBV5-4
CASSLGLNTEAFF
>TRBJ1-1|TRBV29-1
CSVYVQNRATEAFF
>TRBJ1-3|TRBV4-3
CASSQVLGGGAPGNTIYF
>TRBJ2-5|TRBV4-3
CASSQSGQGGQETQYF
>TRBJ2-6|TRBV27
CASSQWASGILSGANVLTF
>TRBJ1-2|TRBV4-3
CASSHWGRTGLGYTF
>TRBJ2-5|TRBV6-5
CASTPGTGGRETQYF
>TRBJ1-4|TRBV2
CASSEIRVVEKLFF
>TRBJ2-3|TRBV2
CASNPGIINTQYF
>TRBJ2-1|TRBV9
CASTISGSSYNEQFF
>TRBJ2-1|TRBV30
CAWSVGAGGSEQFF
>TRBJ2-3|TRBV7-3
CASSPQDREGTQYF
>TRBJ1-2|TRBV18
CASSPRATGQHYGYPF
>TRBJ2-7|TRBV13
CASSTRAGYPYEQYF
>TRBJ2-2|TRBV11-2
CASSLHTGELFF
>TRBJ2-2|TRBV15
CATSRDLGENTGELFF
>TRBJ2-5|TRBV5-1
CASSFAGEETQYF
>TRBJ2-1|TRBV5-1
CASSPDSTYNEQFF
>TRBJ1-5|TRBV2
CASSEPGGAGNQPQHF
>TRBJ2-3|TRBV19
CASSSRSVSTDTQYF
>TRBJ1-1|TRBV7-9
CASSLVATEAFF
>TRBJ1-5|TRBV6-6
CASTKGQGATQPQHF
>TRBJ2-1|TRBV7-9
CASSLALAGTYNEQFF
>TRBJ2-5|TRBV5-4
CASSSGGTGITDRETQYF
>TRBJ1-2|TRBV7-9
CSSSLIQDGYTF
>TRBJ2-2|TRBV12-5
CASGPNGAAYTNTGELFF